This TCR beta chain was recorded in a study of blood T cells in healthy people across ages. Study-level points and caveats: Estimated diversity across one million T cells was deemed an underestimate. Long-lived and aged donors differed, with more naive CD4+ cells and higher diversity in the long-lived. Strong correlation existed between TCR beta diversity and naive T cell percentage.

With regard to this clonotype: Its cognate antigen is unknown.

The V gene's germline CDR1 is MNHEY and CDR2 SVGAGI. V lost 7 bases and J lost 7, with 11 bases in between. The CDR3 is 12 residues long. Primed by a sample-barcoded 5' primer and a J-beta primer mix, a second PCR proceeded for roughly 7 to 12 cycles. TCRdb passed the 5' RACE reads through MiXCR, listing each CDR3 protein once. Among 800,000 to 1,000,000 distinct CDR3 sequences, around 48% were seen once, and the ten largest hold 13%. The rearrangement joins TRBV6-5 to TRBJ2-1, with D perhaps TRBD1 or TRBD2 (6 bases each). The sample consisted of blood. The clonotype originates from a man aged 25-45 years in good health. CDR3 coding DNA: TGTGCCAGCACCGGGGGCAGGAATGAGCAGTTCTTC. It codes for CASTGGRNEQFF.